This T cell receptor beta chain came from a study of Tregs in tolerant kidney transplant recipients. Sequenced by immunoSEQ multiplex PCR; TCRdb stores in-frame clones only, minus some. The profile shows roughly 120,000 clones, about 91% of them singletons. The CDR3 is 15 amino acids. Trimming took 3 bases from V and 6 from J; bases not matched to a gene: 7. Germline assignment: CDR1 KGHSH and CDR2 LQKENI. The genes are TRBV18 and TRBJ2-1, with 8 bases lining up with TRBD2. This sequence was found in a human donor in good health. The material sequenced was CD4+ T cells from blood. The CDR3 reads CASSPLREDLNEQFF. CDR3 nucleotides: TGTGCCAGCTCACCTTTGCGGGAGGATCTCAATGAGCAGTTCTTC.